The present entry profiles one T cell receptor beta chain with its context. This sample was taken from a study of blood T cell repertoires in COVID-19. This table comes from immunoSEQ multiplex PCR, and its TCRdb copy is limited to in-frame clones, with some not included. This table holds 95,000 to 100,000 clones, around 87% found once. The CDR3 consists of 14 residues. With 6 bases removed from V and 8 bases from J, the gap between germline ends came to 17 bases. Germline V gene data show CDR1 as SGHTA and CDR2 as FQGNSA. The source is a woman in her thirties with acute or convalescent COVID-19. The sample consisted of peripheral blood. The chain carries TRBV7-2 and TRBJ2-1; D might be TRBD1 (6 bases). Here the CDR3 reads CASRSLDRTHEQFF. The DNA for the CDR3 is TGTGCCAGCAGATCCCTTGACAGGACCCATGAGCAGTTCTTC.